Listed below are T cell receptor beta chains from one sample, sequenced in a study of T cells in Graves' hyperthyroidism and ophthalmopathy. MiXCR, run by TCRdb on the multiplex PCR reads, gives a single entry per CDR3 protein. The sample has 490,000 or so distinct CDR3 sequences; 15% to 20% are singletons. Material: blood. Source of these receptors: a young woman with Graves' ophthalmopathy. Each CDR3 is given without its conserved first and last residue. For some rows the clone size is stated as once, few or many, or as a class when expanded; others skip it.

v_call clone_size cdr3_aa
TRBV28 few ASKEGPETQY
TRBV14 few ASSHYRLAGRGDEQY
TRBV6-1 many ASSPVPSGTYEQY
TRBV3-1 many ASSQAGVSYNEQF
TRBV2 many ASSHGLNTGELF
TRBV20-1 . SARQGAMTYEQY
TRBV7-3 . ASSFQSGSYEQY
TRBV19 few ASSHLTIGDTQY
TRBV7-2 few ASSLVGLAGVPPNSEQF
TRBV6-7 few ASRGRRFQETQY
TRBV7-2 . ASSFFILSREGRGSTGELF
TRBV30 few ACLAGAYNEQF
TRBV6-1 few ASISGGVDPLH
TRBV7-2 many ASSLSVRADLAKNIQY
TRBV24-1 many ATSDSDWETGELF
TRBV25-1 few ASGHSGRAYEQY
TRBV28 . ASRGVGEAF
TRBV10-3 . AIKGGDGNYGYT
TRBV30 many AWRGRYPNEKLF
TRBV12-3/TRBV12-4 many ASSLLASGSGDEQF
TRBV5-1 many ASRRAGSYEQY
TRBV28 . ASSRNRGSNQPQH
TRBV19 . ASSIGRRELETQY
TRBV11-1 many ASSLALLAGGPQVLKTQY
TRBV11-1 many ASSPETSGLTDTQY
TRBV24-1 . ATSVGFSSYNERF
TRBV7-2 few ASSLARGIQNEKLF
TRBV12-5 many ASGPSTDTQY
TRBV20-1 many SAQGNEQF
TRBV12-3/TRBV12-4 . ASSLGEIRNEQF
TRBV13 many ASSFGTSGHHLPYNEQF
TRBV6-1 many ASSPGRYGDTEAF
TRBV2 . ASMARAGDIQY
TRBV20-1 few SARKANYGYT
TRBV7-2 few ASSLKQGGGYT
TRBV3-1 many ASSQGRGFQETQY
TRBV6-5 many ASSYVKENSPLH
TRBV2 few ASMSDRASTGELF
TRBV24-1 many ATSDLRRAGGSGEQF
TRBV29-1 many SVEEEGGEDYGYT
TRBV20-1 many SATGLASNEQF
TRBV20-1 many SAREGGDLDTQY
TRBV19 . ASSVFVNTEAF
TRBV27 many ASSQIKKGVQNTEAF
TRBV4-1 few ASSQDRELVVRTDTQY
TRBV12-3/TRBV12-4 many ASSLGQGRGTEQF
TRBV25-1 . ASRERSGRGYEQY
TRBV14 once ASSQDSQIYGYT
TRBV2 many ASGFNEKLF
TRBV10-2 . ASSESLNTEAF
TRBV10-3 . AISESMGEETQY
TRBV19 . ASTMLGSGISGNTIY